Sequencing of this T cell receptor (beta chain) was carried out in a study of blood T cell repertoires in COVID-19. The overall study: Symptom resolution, clearance, or two negative PCRs marked the recovered donors of Cohort 3. Both acute and convalescent COVID-19 samples were obtained from the United States, Italy and Spain.

This study enrolled people aged 18 to 89 from 24 US geographic areas. Grouping used clinical history reported by participants in a survey and questionnaire. Some clones are missing from TCRdb's copy, which holds only in-frame ones; the method was immunoSEQ multiplex PCR. Among more than 300,000 clones listed, 87% were seen once. Germline CDR1 is SGHNT and CDR2 is YENEEA. There are 13 residues in the CDR3. The V end was cut by 3 bases, the J end by 3 bases, with 7 bases between. Source material: PBMCs or T cells enriched from blood (not recorded which). This sequence was found in a man between 40 and 49 years old in a cohort exposed to, infected with or recovered from COVID-19 (not recorded which). The chain recombines TRBV11-3 with TRBJ2-3, with a tentative D call TRBD2 (6 bases). CDR3 residues: CASSLGGTDTQYF. The CDR3 coding sequence is TGTGCCAGCAGCTTGGGAGGTACAGATACGCAGTATTTT.